This T cell receptor (beta chain) was sequenced during a study of immune evolution from preneoplasia to lung adenocarcinoma. Generated by immunoSEQ multiplex PCR, the TCRdb table keeps only in-frame clones and is missing some. The sample has roughly 8,800 clones, around four fifths seen once. A note on this clone: Its antigen is unidentified.

Resections took place in Japan or China from about 2014 to 2017. H&E slides confirmed each diagnosis, reviewed by two pathologists independently. The CDR3 covers 16 residues. Germline CDR1 SGDLS, CDR2 YYNGEE. The ends lost 4 bases at V and 4 bases at J; junction bases unmatched: 5. Study results and caveats: Normal lung had highest clonality; later lesions appeared denser, more diverse. From normal lung to invasive adenocarcinoma, top clone frequencies appeared to decrease.

Material for sequencing was FFPE lung adenocarcinoma in situ tissue. This clonotype was obtained from a person aged 70 to 85 with lung adenocarcinoma. The gene calls are TRBV9 and TRBJ2-5, with TRBD2 identical over 15 bases. CDR3 nucleotides: TGTGCCAGCAGCCTGGGACTAGCGGGGGGTCTAGAGACCCAGTACTTC. This sequence encodes CASSLGLAGGLETQYF.